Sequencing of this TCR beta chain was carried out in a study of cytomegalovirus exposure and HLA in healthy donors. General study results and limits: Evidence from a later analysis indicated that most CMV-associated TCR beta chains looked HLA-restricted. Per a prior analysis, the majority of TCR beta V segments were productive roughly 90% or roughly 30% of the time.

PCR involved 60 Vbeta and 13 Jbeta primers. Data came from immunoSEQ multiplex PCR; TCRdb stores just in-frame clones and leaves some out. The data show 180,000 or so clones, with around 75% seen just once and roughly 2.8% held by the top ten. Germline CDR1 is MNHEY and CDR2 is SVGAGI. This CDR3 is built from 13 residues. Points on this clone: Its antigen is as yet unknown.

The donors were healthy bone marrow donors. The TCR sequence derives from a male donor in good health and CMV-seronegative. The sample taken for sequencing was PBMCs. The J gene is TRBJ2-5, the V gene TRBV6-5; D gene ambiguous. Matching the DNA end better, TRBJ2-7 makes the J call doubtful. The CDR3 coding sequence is TGTGCCAGCAGTTACTCGAGATTGTACGAGCAGTACTTC. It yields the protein CASSYSRLYEQYF.